These 18 T cell receptor beta chains were all obtained from the same sample, sequenced in a study of blood T cell repertoires in COVID-19. Sequenced by immunoSEQ multiplex PCR; TCRdb stores in-frame clones only, minus some. The table lists over 100,000 clones, 85% of them singletons. Sequencing input: peripheral blood. Receptors were obtained from an older man with acute or convalescent COVID-19.

The CDR3 protein is CASSSPTGTGQHEQFF. For the CDR3, the DNA is TGTGCCAGCAGCTCACCGACCGGGACAGGGCAACATGAGCAGTTCTTC. V usage is TRBV5-4 and J usage is TRBJ2-1, with TRBD1 matching 9 bases. V trimming: 3 bases; J trimming: 8 bases; junction bases outside the gene matches: 12. The CDR3 extends over 16 amino acids. CDR1 and CDR2 from the germline V gene are SGHNT and YYREEE (reference sequence).

This clone showed up just a few times. V is TRBV10-2 and J is TRBJ1-5; no clear D. V was shortened by 0 bases and J by 7 bases, with 10 bases between the two germline ends. CDR3 length: 14 amino acids. Germline-derived CDR1 and CDR2 are WSHSY and SAAADI. CDR3 in DNA: TGCGCCAGCAGTGAGTCGTTGGCGGGACAGCCCCAGCATTTT. This translates into CASSESLAGQPQHF.

The chain couples TRBV4-2 to TRBJ2-6; 7 bases match TRBD1. This CDR3 contains 18 residues. With V trimmed by 5 bases and J by 0 bases, 10 bases remained unmatched. Germline V gives CDR1 LGHNA, CDR2 YNFKEQ. The CDR3 bases are TGTGCCAGCAGCAAACAGGGGCAGAGTGCCTCTGGGGCCAACGTCCTGACTTTC. It is translated as CASSKQGQSASGANVLTF.

The rearrangement links TRBV18 to TRBJ2-1; TRBD1 is a possible D gene (6 bases). Trimming took 3 bases from V and 6 from J, leaving 12 bases between them. The CDR3 loop spans 14 amino acids. CDR1 is KGHSH, CDR2 LQKENI, per germline. The CDR3 spells CASSPPLGGNEQFF. CDR3 bases: TGTGCCAGCTCACCTCCGCTAGGGGGCAATGAGCAGTTCTTC.

The rearrangement joins TRBV7-9 to TRBJ2-5; D not resolved. V lost 2 bases to trimming and J lost 4 bases, with 11 bases between them. This CDR3 is 14 amino acids long. Germline CDR1 and CDR2: SEHNR and FQNEAQ (reference sequence). CDR3 nucleotide sequence: TGTGCCAGCAGCTTAAGCCCTACTCCAGAGACCCAGTACTTC. Its translation is CASSLSPTPETQYF. The full variable domain, completed using reference TRBV7-9 and TRBJ2-5, is DTGVSQNPRHKITKRGQNVTFRCDPISEHNRLYWYRQTLGQGPEFLTYFQNEAQLEKSRLLSDRFSAERPKGSFSTLEIQRTEQGDSAMYLCASSLSPTPETQYFGPGTRLLVL.

The chain joins TRBV6-1 to TRBJ1-6, with 8 positions matching TRBD1. Germline-derived CDR1 and CDR2 are MNHNS and SASEGT. The trim removed 2 bases at V and 6 bases at J, leaving 9 bases unmatched. The CDR3 covers 17 residues. For the CDR3, the DNA is TGTGCCAGCAGTGAACTTTCCGGGACAGGAAGTAATTCACCCCTCCACTTT. Its translation: CASSELSGTGSNSPLHF.

The rearrangement uses TRBV30 and TRBJ2-7, with TRBD2 identical over 14 bases. The V and J ends lost 3 bases and 5 bases, in that order; junction bases with no gene match: 9. The CDR3 runs to 16 residues. Germline V lookup: CDR1 GTSNPN, CDR2 SVGIG (reference sequence). The CDR3 DNA follows: TGTGCCTGGAGCTCCGGGACTAGCGGGAGAAGGGACGAGCAGTACTTC. Translation gives CAWSSGTSGRRDEQYF.

This chain joins TRBV5-5 and TRBJ2-5; 11 positions agree with TRBD2. CDR1 is SGHKS, CDR2 YYEKEE, per germline (reference sequence). The CDR3 is 17 residues long. V was clipped by 1 base and J by 1 base; unmatched bases: 6. The CDR3 DNA reads TGTGCCAGCAGCTTGAATCCCGGGACTAGCGGCCAAGAGACCCAGTACTTC. Protein product: CASSLNPGTSGQETQYF.

The CDR3 nucleotides read TGTGCCAGTAGTATAGGTCGGCGGGAGGGCGGGCGCACAGATACGCAGTATTTT. Its translation is CASSIGRREGGRTDTQYF. The chain joins TRBV19 to TRBJ2-3; the match to TRBD2 covers 9 bases. Germline assignment: CDR1 LNHDA and CDR2 SQIVND (reference sequence). This CDR3 is built from 18 residues. V gave up 1 base and J gave up 1 base; unmatched junction bases: 9.

The V gene is TRBV4-1, the J gene TRBJ2-5; 9 bases fit TRBD1. Trimming at V came to 3 bases and at J to 4 bases, leaving 3 bases not matched to a gene. CDR1 MGHRA and CDR2 YSYEKL come from the germline V gene. CDR3 length: 14 residues. CDR3 region: CASSHGQGIETQYF. The CDR3 DNA follows: TGCGCCAGCAGCCACGGACAGGGGATAGAGACCCAGTACTTC.

V is TRBV28 and J is TRBJ2-7; TRBD1 aligns across 7 bases. The V gene's germline CDR1 is MDHEN and CDR2 SYDVKM. J was trimmed by 1 base and V by 5 bases; bases with no gene match: 11. The CDR3 sequence is 16 residues long. In nucleotides, the CDR3 is TGTGCCAGCAGTCCGCCGGGACAGCCTCGTTCCTACGAGCAGTACTTC. It specifies CASSPPGQPRSYEQYF. Using reference TRBV28 and TRBJ2-7 for the parts outside the CDR3, the full variable domain is DVKVTQSSRYLVKRTGEKVFLECVQDMDHENMFWYRQDPGLGLRLIYFSYDVKMKEKGDIPEGYSVSREKKERFSLILESASTNQTSMYLCASSPPGQPRSYEQYFGPGTRLTVT.

The chain links TRBV5-1 to TRBJ1-6; TRBD1 agrees at 8 bases. This CDR3 contains 15 residues. Per the germline V gene, CDR1 is SGHRS and CDR2 is YFSETQ. Germline trimming cut 0 bases from V and 5 bases from J; bases unmatched to any gene: 1. CDR3 amino acids: CASSLVTGDNSPLHF. The CDR3, as DNA: TGCGCCAGCAGCTTGGTGACAGGGGATAATTCACCCCTCCACTTT.

The V call is TRBV5-5, the J call TRBJ2-3, with 9 bases that match TRBD2. Germline CDR1 SGHKS, CDR2 YYEKEE (reference sequence). The CDR3 has 18 amino acids. The V gene end was trimmed by 0 bases and the J gene end by 1 base; junction bases not matched to a gene: 9. CDR3 sequence reads: CASSLGLAGLRGTDTQYF. The CDR3 nucleotides are TGTGCCAGCAGCTTGGGGCTAGCGGGACTTCGTGGCACAGATACGCAGTATTTT.

The V gene is TRBV6-5, the J gene TRBJ1-1, with D hard to call. The CDR3 contains 14 residues. Trimming took 2 bases from V and 1 from J, leaving 8 bases between them. Germline V gene data show CDR1 as MNHEY and CDR2 as SVGAGI. CDR3 DNA sequence: TGTGCCAGCAGTTACCGGTCGGGGAACACTGAAGCTTTCTTT. Its protein product is CASSYRSGNTEAFF.

The chain couples TRBV5-1 to TRBJ2-3; TRBD2 is a possible D gene (5 bases). Germline loops: CDR1 SGHRS, CDR2 YFSETQ. The CDR3 loop spans 15 amino acids. The V end lost 0 bases, the J end lost 5 bases, and 13 bases lay between the germline ends. The CDR3: CASSLGLPSGDTQYF. In DNA, the CDR3 is TGCGCCAGCAGCTTGGGACTACCGTCAGGAGATACGCAGTATTTT.

The CDR3 is CASSISRQANSPLHF. DNA of the CDR3: TGCGCCAGCAGCATATCTCGACAGGCAAATTCACCCCTCCACTTT. V is TRBV5-1 and J is TRBJ1-6, with D perhaps TRBD1 (6 bases). From germline, CDR1 is SGHRS and CDR2 YFSETQ. The CDR3 covers 15 residues. V lost 4 bases, J lost 7 bases, and 15 bases lay in between.

The rearrangement uses TRBV14 and TRBJ1-2, with 7 nucleotides matching TRBD1. The CDR3 length is 15 residues. V lost 0 bases and J lost 6; bases outside the gene matches: 7. The germline V gene encodes CDR1 SGHDN and CDR2 FVKESK. CDR3 bases: TGTGCCAGCAGCCAAGATCAGAGGGGGCGGGATGGCTACACCTTC. Protein product: CASSQDQRGRDGYTF.

The genes are TRBV28 and TRBJ2-7, with 10 nucleotides matching TRBD1. Per germline, CDR1 MDHEN and CDR2 SYDVKM. V dropped 2 bases and J dropped 5; count of bases not matched to a gene: 6. The CDR3 covers 15 residues. CDR3 region: CASSLETGGSDEQYF. The DNA for the CDR3 is TGTGCCAGCAGTTTAGAGACAGGGGGCAGTGACGAGCAGTACTTC.